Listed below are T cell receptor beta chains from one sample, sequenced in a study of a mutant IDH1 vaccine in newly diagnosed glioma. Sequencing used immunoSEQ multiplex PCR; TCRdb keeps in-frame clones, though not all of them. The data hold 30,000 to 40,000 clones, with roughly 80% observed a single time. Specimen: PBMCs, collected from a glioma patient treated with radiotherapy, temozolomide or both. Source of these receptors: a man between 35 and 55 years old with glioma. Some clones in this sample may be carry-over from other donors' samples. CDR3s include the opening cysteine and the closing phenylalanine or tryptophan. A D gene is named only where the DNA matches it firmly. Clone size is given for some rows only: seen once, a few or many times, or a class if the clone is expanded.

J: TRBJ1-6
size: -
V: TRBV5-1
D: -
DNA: TGCGCCAGCAGCTTGGTTGGGGAGAATTCACCCCTCCACTTT
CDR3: CASSLVGENSPLHF

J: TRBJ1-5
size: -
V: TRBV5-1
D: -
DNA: TGCGCCAGCAGCTTAGGGGGTTACGATCAGCCCCAGCATTTT
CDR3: CASSLGGYDQPQHF

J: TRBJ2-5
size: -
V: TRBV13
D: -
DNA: TGTGCCAGCAGCGCAAATAGGGAGACCCAGTACTTC
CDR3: CASSANRETQYF

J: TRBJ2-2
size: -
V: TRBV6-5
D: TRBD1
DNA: TGTGCCACACGACAGGGGGACACCGGGGAGCTGTTTTTT
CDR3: CATRQGDTGELFF

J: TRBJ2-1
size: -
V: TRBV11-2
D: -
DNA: TGTGCCAGCAGCTTCGGGACTCGCAATGAGCAGTTCTTC
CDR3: CASSFGTRNEQFF

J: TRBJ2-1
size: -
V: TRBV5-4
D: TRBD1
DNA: TGTGCCAGCAGTCCCGGGACAGGAGACTACAATGAGCAGTTCTTC
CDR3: CASSPGTGDYNEQFF

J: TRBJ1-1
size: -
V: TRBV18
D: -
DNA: TGTGCCAGCTCACCAGCGAACACTGAAGCTTTCTTT
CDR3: CASSPANTEAFF

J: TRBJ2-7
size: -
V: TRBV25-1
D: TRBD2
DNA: TGTGCCAGCAGTTTCGGGACTAGGGCCTACGAGCAGTACTTC
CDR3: CASSFGTRAYEQYF

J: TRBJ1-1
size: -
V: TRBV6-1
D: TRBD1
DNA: TGTGCCAGCAGTGGGACAGGGGAGACTGAAGCTTTCTTT
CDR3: CASSGTGETEAFF

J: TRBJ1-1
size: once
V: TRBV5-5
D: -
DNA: TGTGCCAGCAGTCCAAGGACGTCCGGAACTGAAGCTTTCTTT
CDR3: CASSPRTSGTEAFF

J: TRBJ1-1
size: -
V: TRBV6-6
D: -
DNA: TGTGCCAGCAGCTTCAGGCTCAACACTGAAGCTTTCTTT
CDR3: CASSFRLNTEAFF

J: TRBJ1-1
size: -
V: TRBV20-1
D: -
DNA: TGCAGTGCTGGCAGAACGGAAGCTTTCTTT
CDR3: CSAGRTEAFF

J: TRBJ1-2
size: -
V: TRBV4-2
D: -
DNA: TGTGCCAGCAGCCAAGATCTGGGACGCGAACACTATGGCTACACCTTC
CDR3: CASSQDLGREHYGYTF

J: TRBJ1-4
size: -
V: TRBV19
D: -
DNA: TGTGCCAGTCTCCCCTCCGGAGGATTCGGGGAAAAACTGTTTTTT
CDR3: CASLPSGGFGEKLFF

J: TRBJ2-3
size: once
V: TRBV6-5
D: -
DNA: TGTGCCAGCTCGGCCCCCGGGACAGATACGCAGTATTTT
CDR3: CASSAPGTDTQYF

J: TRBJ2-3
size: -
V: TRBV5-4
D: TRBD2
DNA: TGTGCCAGCAGCTTTGCGGGACTAGCGGGGACGTTT
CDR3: CASSFAGLAGTF

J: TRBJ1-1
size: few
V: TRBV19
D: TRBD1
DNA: TGTGCCAGTAGTCAACGACAGGGACGCACTGAAGCTTTCTTT
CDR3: CASSQRQGRTEAFF

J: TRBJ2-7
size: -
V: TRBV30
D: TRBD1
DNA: TGTGCCTGGCTTAAACAGGGGGCCTACGAGCAGTACTTC
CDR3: CAWLKQGAYEQYF

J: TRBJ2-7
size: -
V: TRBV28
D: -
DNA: TGTGCCAGCAGTTTATCTACACGGACCTACGAGCAGTACTTC
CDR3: CASSLSTRTYEQYF

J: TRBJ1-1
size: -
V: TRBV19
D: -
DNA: TGTGCCAGTACGAAATCTGCACAAATCGACAGGTCCTTAATACATGAAGCTTTCTTT
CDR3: CASTKSAQIDRSLIHEAFF

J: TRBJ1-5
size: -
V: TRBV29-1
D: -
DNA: TGCAGCGTCCTAGAAATCGGGTCTAGCAATCAGCCCCAGCATTTT
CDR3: CSVLEIGSSNQPQHF

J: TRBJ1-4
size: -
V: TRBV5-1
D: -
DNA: TGCGCCAGCAGCTCGGGGGGGAATGGTCCTAATGAAAAACTGTTTTTT
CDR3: CASSSGGNGPNEKLFF

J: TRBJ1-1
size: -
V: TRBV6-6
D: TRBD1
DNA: TGTGCCAGCAGCGACAGGGAGAACACTGAAGCTTTCTTT
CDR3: CASSDRENTEAFF

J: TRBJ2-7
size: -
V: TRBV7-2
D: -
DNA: TGTGCCAGCAGCTTAGGCCAGAGCTCCTACGAGCAGTACTTC
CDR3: CASSLGQSSYEQYF

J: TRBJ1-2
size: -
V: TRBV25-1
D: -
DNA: TGTGCCAGCAGTGAAGGATCTTCCTATGGCTACACCTTC
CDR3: CASSEGSSYGYTF

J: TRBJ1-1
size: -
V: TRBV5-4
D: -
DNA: TGTGCCAGCAGCTGGAGAACTAGGGTTTCCACTGAAGCTTTCTTT
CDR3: CASSWRTRVSTEAFF

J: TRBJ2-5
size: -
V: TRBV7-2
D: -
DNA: TGTGCCAGCAGCTTAGTCCGGACTTTCGGAGAGACCCAGTACTTC
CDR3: CASSLVRTFGETQYF

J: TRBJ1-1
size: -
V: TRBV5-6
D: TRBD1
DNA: TGTGCCAGCAGCCCTACAGACAGGGGGACTACTGAAGCTTTCTTT
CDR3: CASSPTDRGTTEAFF

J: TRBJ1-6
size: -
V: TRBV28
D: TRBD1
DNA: TGTGCCAGCAGTTCCATTCGGGACAGGGGCTATTCACCCCTCCACTTT
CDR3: CASSSIRDRGYSPLHF

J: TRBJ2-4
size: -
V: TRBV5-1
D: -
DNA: TGCGCCAGCAGCTTGGCTCCAGGACCTCTACTTGGGTACTTC
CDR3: CASSLAPGPLLGYF

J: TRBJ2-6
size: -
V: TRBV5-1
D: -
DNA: TGCGCCAGCAGCTTGGCCATGGTCAACAGGGCCAACGTCCTGACTTTC
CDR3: CASSLAMVNRANVLTF

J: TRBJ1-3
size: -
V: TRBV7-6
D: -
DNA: TGTGCCAGCAGCTTAGCTCGCACTGGAAACACCATATATTTT
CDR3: CASSLARTGNTIYF

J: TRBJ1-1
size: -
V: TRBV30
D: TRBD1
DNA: TGTGCCTGGAGTTCGACAGGGGGCCCCACTGAAGCTTTCTTT
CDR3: CAWSSTGGPTEAFF

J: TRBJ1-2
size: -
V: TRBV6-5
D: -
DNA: TGTGCCAGCAGTTACTCGTCTAGAGGGGTCTCATGGACCTTC
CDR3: CASSYSSRGVSWTF

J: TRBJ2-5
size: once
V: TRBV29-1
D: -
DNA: TGCAGCGTTGTACCCCTCACTAGATTCCAAGAGACCCAGTACTTC
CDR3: CSVVPLTRFQETQYF

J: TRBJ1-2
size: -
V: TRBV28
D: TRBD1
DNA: TGTGCCAGCAGTCCGTGGACAGGGATGAGCGGCTACACCTTC
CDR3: CASSPWTGMSGYTF

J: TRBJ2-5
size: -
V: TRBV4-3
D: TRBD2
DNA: TGCGCCAGCAGCCAAGCCGCTAGCGGTCGAGAGACCCAGTACTTC
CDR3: CASSQAASGRETQYF

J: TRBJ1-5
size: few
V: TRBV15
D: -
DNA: TGTGCCACCAGCAGAGATCAGGCAGGAAACCAGCCCCAGCATTTT
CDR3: CATSRDQAGNQPQHF

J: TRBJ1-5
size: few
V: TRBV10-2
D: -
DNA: TGCGCCAGCAGTGACGTGGGCCCCCAGCATTTT
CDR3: CASSDVGPQHF

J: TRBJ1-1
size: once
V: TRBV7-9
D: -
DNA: TGTGCCAGCAGCTCCCCCGGGGCAGGACTGATGAACACTGAAGCTTTCTTT
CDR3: CASSSPGAGLMNTEAFF

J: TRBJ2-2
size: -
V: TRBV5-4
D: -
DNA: TGTGCCAGCAGCCCGAGGACGAACACCGGGGAGCTGTTTTTT
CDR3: CASSPRTNTGELFF

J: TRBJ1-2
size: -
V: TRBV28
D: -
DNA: TGTGCCAGCAGCTCAGGGATCGGTGGCTACACCTTC
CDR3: CASSSGIGGYTF

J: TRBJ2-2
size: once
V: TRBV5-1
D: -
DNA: TGCGCCAGCAGCTTGGCCGGCGGTGCAGGACGGACCGGGGAGCTGTTTTTT
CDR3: CASSLAGGAGRTGELFF

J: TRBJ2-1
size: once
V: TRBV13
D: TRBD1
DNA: TGTGCCAGCAGCCCCCGGACAGGGGACGCGTACAATGAGCAGTTCTTC
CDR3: CASSPRTGDAYNEQFF

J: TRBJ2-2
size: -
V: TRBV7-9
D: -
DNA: TGTGCCAGCAGCTTGGAGTCGGCCGGGGAGCTGTTTTTT
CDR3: CASSLESAGELFF

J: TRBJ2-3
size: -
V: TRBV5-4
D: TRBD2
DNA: TGTGCCAGCAGCTTGGATAGTAGCGGGGAGGCCCCGTATTTT
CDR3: CASSLDSSGEAPYF

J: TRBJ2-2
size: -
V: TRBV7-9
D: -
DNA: TGTGCCAGCATCCAGACGGGACTCAGAGCCGGGGAGCTGTTTTTT
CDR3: CASIQTGLRAGELFF

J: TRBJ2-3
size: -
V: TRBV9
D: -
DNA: TGTGCCAGCAGCGTAAAAGGGGACACAGATACGCAGTATTTT
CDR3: CASSVKGDTDTQYF

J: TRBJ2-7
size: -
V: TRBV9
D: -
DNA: TGTGCCAGCAGCGTAGGGCAGGGGCCCTACGAGCAGTACTTC
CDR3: CASSVGQGPYEQYF

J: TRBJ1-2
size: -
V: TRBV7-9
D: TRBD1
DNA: TGTGCCAGCAGCTTAGATCCGGGACAGGGGGCCGATGGCTACACCTTC
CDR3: CASSLDPGQGADGYTF

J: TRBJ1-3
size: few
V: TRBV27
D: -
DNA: TGTGCCAGCAGTCCTGGGATCGGGTCTGGAAACACCATATATTTT
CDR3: CASSPGIGSGNTIYF